This T cell receptor (beta chain) was profiled in a study of OX40 agonist ivuxolimab in advanced cancers. Study in general: An agonistic anti-OX40 (CD134) antibody, ivuxolimab, was used to treat the patients. Study-level points and caveats: In a subset of nonresponders, normalized T-cell clonal expansion was also low. On average, CD8+ T cells had more expanded clones than CD4+.

Worth noting for this clone: Its antigen is not known.

V lost 3 bases, J lost 1 base, and 11 bases lay in between. The CDR3 length is 14 residues. The V gene's germline CDR1 is SGHRS and CDR2 YFSETQ. Only in-frame clones appear in the TCRdb table, and some are missing; sequencing was by immunoSEQ multiplex PCR. This sample has around 80,000 clones, with roughly nine tenths found just once. The sequence was collected from an adult with an advanced solid tumor such as melanoma, head and neck, liver or kidney cancer. The chain couples TRBV5-1 to TRBJ2-7; D is perhaps TRBD1 (5 bases). The material sequenced was CD4+ or CD8+ T cells sorted from blood, taken in a trial of the OX40 agonist ivuxolimab. For the CDR3, the DNA is TGCGCCAGCAGCTCAAAGGCAGGGTCCTACGAGCAGTACTTC. This gives the protein CASSSKAGSYEQYF.